This T cell receptor beta chain is from a study of blood T cell repertoires in COVID-19. Study summary: The samples span acute and convalescent COVID-19 from the United States, Italy and Spain.

This CDR3 region has 13 residues. Germline V gene sequence: CDR1 SGHTA, CDR2 FQGNSA. Trimming stripped 5 bases from V and 7 bases from J, with 12 bases between. Only in-frame clones appear in the TCRdb table, and some are missing; sequencing was by immunoSEQ multiplex PCR. The data contain some 87,000 clones, roughly 92% of them seen just once; the ten biggest clones take up roughly 6.6%. The sample was peripheral blood. The V and J genes are TRBV7-2 and TRBJ1-5; tentative D call: TRBD1 (6 bases). The sequence was collected from a woman in her sixties with active COVID-19. CDR3 nucleotides: TGTGCCAGCAGCCCCAGGGGCACCCAGCCCCAGCATTTT. Its protein product is CASSPRGTQPQHF.